This entry lists 21 T cell receptor beta chains sequenced from one sample in a study of cytomegalovirus exposure and HLA in healthy donors. Both 60 Vbeta primers and 13 Jbeta primers went into the PCR. The method was immunoSEQ multiplex PCR; TCRdb's version includes in-frame clones alone and lacks a portion of them. The table records 150,000 to 200,000 clones, roughly 80% of them present only once. Sequenced material: PBMCs. The receptor set was obtained from a man in his fifties in good health and CMV-seropositive.

This clone has a handful of counts. The chain uses TRBV7-9 and TRBJ1-5; D may be TRBD1 (6 bases). The ends were cut back, 6 bases at V and 3 bases at J, with 12 bases in the middle. CDR3 length: 14 residues. Germline V gene data show CDR1 as SEHNR and CDR2 as FQNEAQ (reference sequence). This CDR3 is CASSYRDSNQPQHF. The CDR3 nucleotides read TGTGCCAGCAGTTACAGGGATTCCAATCAGCCCCAGCATTTT.

The V call is TRBV6-6, the J call TRBJ2-3; 7 bases match TRBD2. Germline V CDR1 and CDR2: MNHNY, SVGAGI (reference sequence). The CDR3 extends over 15 amino acids. V shed 7 bases and J 2 bases; nucleotides not matched to a gene: 9. As DNA, the CDR3 is TGTGCCAGCACCGAAGCGGGACCGAACACAGATACGCAGTATTTT. Residues: CASTEAGPNTDTQYF.

The gene calls are TRBV19 and TRBJ1-2; TRBD1 matches at 8 bases. V dropped 4 bases and J dropped 4; count of bases not matched to a gene: 8. This CDR3 region has 15 residues. In germline, CDR1 is LNHDA, CDR2 SQIVND (reference sequence). CDR3 nucleotide sequence: TGTGCCAGTAGTACGTACCAGGGGGCAGGCTATGGCTACACCTTC. Translating gives CASSTYQGAGYGYTF.

The rearrangement uses TRBV11-2 and TRBJ1-1, with D hard to call. Germline CDR1 reads SGHAT; CDR2 reads FQNNGV. The CDR3 covers 13 residues. Between the trimmed V and J ends, which lost 6 bases and 2 bases, there was a span of 10 bases. CDR3 amino acids: CASSPQVNTEAFF. CDR3 nucleotide sequence: TGTGCCAGCAGTCCTCAGGTTAACACTGAAGCTTTCTTT.

The genes are TRBV5-4 and TRBJ2-5; D is possibly TRBD1 (5 bases). V was trimmed by 5 bases and J by 1 base, leaving 12 bases between them. This CDR3 is built from 14 residues. Germline CDR1 is SGHNT and CDR2 is YYREEE (reference sequence). The chain's CDR3 is CASSYRTTQETQYF. The CDR3 DNA follows: TGTGCCAGCAGTTACCGGACAACCCAAGAGACCCAGTACTTC.

The CDR3 loop is CASGLGRGTEAFF. The CDR3 DNA follows: TGTGCTAGTGGTTTGGGTAGGGGCACTGAAGCTTTCTTT. The V and J genes are TRBV12-5 and TRBJ1-1; weak D call: TRBD1 (5 bases). V was shortened by 1 base and J by 4 bases, with 7 bases between the two germline ends. Germline V gene lookup returns CDR1 LGHNT and CDR2 FRNRAP. There are 13 residues in the CDR3.

The rearrangement links TRBV2 to TRBJ2-7; D remains ambiguous. The germline V gene encodes CDR1 SNHLY and CDR2 FYNNEI. This CDR3 spans 11 amino acids. Trimming left V 6 bases short and J 3 bases short, with 6 bases between. In DNA form, the CDR3 reads TGTGCCAGCAGCCTCGGCTACGAGCAGTACTTC. Residues: CASSLGYEQYF.

The J gene is TRBJ1-1, the V gene TRBV6-1; D possibly corresponds to TRBD1 (5 bases). Germline loops: CDR1 MNHNS, CDR2 SASEGT. This CDR3 contains 13 residues. The ends were cut back, 0 bases at V and 5 bases at J, with 7 bases in the middle. The CDR3 bases are TGTGCCAGCAGTGAAGCTTCAGGGACTGAAGCTTTCTTT. Amino acid sequence: CASSEASGTEAFF.

This chain links TRBV5-4 with TRBJ2-7; D might be TRBD2 (6 bases). The ends were cut back, 0 bases at V and 3 bases at J, with 10 bases in the middle. CDR3 length equals 14 residues. Germline lookup yields CDR1 SGHNT and CDR2 YYREEE (reference sequence). The CDR3 DNA is TGTGCCAGCAGCTTGGCCGGGACTTACTACGAGCAGTACTTC. This sequence encodes CASSLAGTYYEQYF.

The CDR3 DNA reads as TGTGCCAGCAGCTCACCTCGGGGGGTTAATGAGCAGTTCTTC. Its translation is CASSSPRGVNEQFF. The chain joins TRBV11-2 to TRBJ2-1; 7 bases map to TRBD2. The CDR3 is 14 residues long. The germline CDR1 and CDR2 sequences are SGHAT and FQNNGV. Trimming removed 4 bases from V and 7 bases from J; junction bases left unmatched: 7.

The J gene is TRBJ1-5, the V gene TRBV4-1; 10 nucleotides align to TRBD1. This CDR3 has 15 amino acids. Germline V gene data show CDR1 as MGHRA and CDR2 as YSYEKL. Trimming took 4 bases from V and 5 from J; bases not matched to a gene: 5. The CDR3 DNA sequence: TGCGCCAGCAGCCGCTCGACAGGGGGCTATCAGCCCCAGCATTTT. It yields the protein CASSRSTGGYQPQHF.

The chain is built from TRBV18 and TRBJ2-5; a weak D match, TRBD2 (5 bases). Trimming pared 2 bases from V and 5 bases from J, leaving 9 bases between. The CDR3 contains 13 residues. The germline CDR1 and CDR2 sequences are KGHSH and LQKENI. The CDR3 DNA is TGTGCCAGCTCACCAGGGAGCGCGGAGACCCAGTACTTC. Encoded protein: CASSPGSAETQYF.

The rearrangement links TRBV18 to TRBJ1-1; 8 nucleotides align to TRBD1. J lost 3 bases, V lost 3 bases, and 6 bases had no gene match. Germline CDR1 and CDR2: KGHSH and LQKENI. The CDR3 length is 15 residues. CDR3 residues: CASSPTGAHYTEAFF. The DNA of the CDR3 is TGTGCCAGCTCACCGACAGGGGCCCATTACACTGAAGCTTTCTTT.

V usage is TRBV6-1 and J usage is TRBJ1-3, with no clear D. Germline-derived CDR1 and CDR2 are MNHNS and SASEGT. V was trimmed by 10 bases and J by 9 bases, leaving 16 bases between them. This CDR3 has 12 amino acids. The CDR3 is CATFLGGGTIYF. For the CDR3, the DNA is TGTGCCACTTTCCTGGGAGGAGGCACCATATATTTT.

V and J are TRBV5-1 and TRBJ2-7; 7 bases agree with TRBD2. V dropped 9 bases and J dropped 3; count of bases not matched to a gene: 18. CDR3 length: 16 amino acids. The germline gives CDR1 SGHRS, CDR2 YFSETQ. This CDR3 is CATNRGGSNLFYEQYF. The CDR3 DNA reads TGCGCCACCAACCGGGGAGGGTCGAACCTTTTCTACGAGCAGTACTTC.

The rearrangement uses TRBV29-1 and TRBJ1-2; 9 positions match TRBD1. This CDR3 comprises 16 residues. Germline CDR1 is SQVTM and CDR2 is ANQGSEA. The ends lost 0 bases at V and 8 bases at J; junction bases unmatched: 13. The CDR3 coding sequence is TGCAGCGTTGAAGATCCCTGGGACAGGGTAGAGGAGGGCTACACCTTC. It translates to CSVEDPWDRVEEGYTF. Variable domain in full (rest from reference TRBV29-1 and TRBJ1-2): SAVISQKPSRDICQRGTSLTIQCQVDSQVTMMFWYRQQPGQSLTLIATANQGSEATYESGFVIDKFPISRPNLTFSTLTVSNMSPEDSSIYLCSVEDPWDRVEEGYTFGSGTRLTVV.

The rearrangement joins TRBV5-6 to TRBJ2-1; D is unresolved. The germline V gene has CDR1 SGHDT and CDR2 YYEEEE. The ends were cut back, 1 base at V and 6 bases at J, with 11 bases in the middle. The CDR3 loop spans 14 amino acids. The CDR3 is CASSLLAETNEQFF. CDR3 coding DNA: TGTGCCAGCAGCTTGTTAGCTGAGACCAATGAGCAGTTCTTC.

This clone appeared a few times. Written as DNA, the CDR3 is TGTGCCAGCAGCTTAGGCGGGGTGGACCAGCATTTT. Translated: CASSLGGVDQHF. The rearrangement joins TRBV13 to TRBJ1-5, with no clear D. The CDR3 contains 12 residues. V was clipped by 0 bases and J by 12 bases, with 9 bases between them. CDR1 and CDR2 (germline): PRHDT, FYEKMQ (reference sequence).

This chain links TRBV5-1 with TRBJ1-6; 7 bases match TRBD1. Germline V lookup: CDR1 SGHRS, CDR2 YFSETQ. V shed 0 bases, J shed 2 bases, and the junction held 8 bases outside the gene matches. The CDR3 has 18 residues. The CDR3 protein is CASSLGHRGITYNSPLHF. Written as DNA, the CDR3 is TGCGCCAGCAGCTTGGGCCACAGGGGTATTACCTATAATTCACCCCTCCACTTT.

The J gene is TRBJ1-5, the V gene TRBV7-9; D possibly corresponds to TRBD1 (6 bases). There are 15 residues in the CDR3. The V gene lost 5 bases and the J gene lost 6 bases, with 17 bases spanning the gap. Germline CDR1 reads SEHNR; CDR2 reads FQNEAQ (reference sequence). CDR3 DNA sequence: TGTGCCAGCAGCCGTGGGACACCGGGAAGTCAGCCCCAGCATTTT. It is translated as CASSRGTPGSQPQHF.

V usage is TRBV19 and J usage is TRBJ2-1; 10 nucleotides match TRBD2. The CDR3 is made up of 18 amino acids. The germline V gene has CDR1 LNHDA and CDR2 SQIVND (reference sequence). Trimming took 1 base from V and 3 from J; bases not matched to a gene: 9. The CDR3: CASSIVGGVAGGYNEQFF. The CDR3 coding sequence is TGTGCCAGTAGTATAGTAGGGGGTGTAGCGGGAGGCTACAATGAGCAGTTCTTC.